This T cell receptor beta chain was profiled in a study of radiation and T cells in renal cell carcinoma. This clone occurred once. CDR1 is SGHRS, CDR2 YFSETQ, per germline. The length of the CDR3 is 16 residues. Trimming removed 0 bases from V and 2 bases from J; junction bases left unmatched: 7. The assay was immunoSEQ multiplex PCR, and TCRdb's table has in-frame clones only and misses some. The table shows 150,000 to 190,000 clones, with roughly 87% occurring only once. The time point is: blood 2 weeks post-SBRT. The treatment: 15 Gy SBRT to primary tumor, nephrectomy 4 weeks later. The chain has TRBV5-1 and TRBJ2-5, with TRBD2 identical over 7 bases. This receptor was obtained from a woman aged 45-65 years with renal cell carcinoma. The specimen was blood, collected from a patient whose treatment included radiotherapy and nephrectomy. The CDR3 DNA sequence: TGCGCCAGCAGCTTGGCGGCCACCGGGGGGCAAGAGACCCAGTACTTC. It codes for CASSLAATGGQETQYF.